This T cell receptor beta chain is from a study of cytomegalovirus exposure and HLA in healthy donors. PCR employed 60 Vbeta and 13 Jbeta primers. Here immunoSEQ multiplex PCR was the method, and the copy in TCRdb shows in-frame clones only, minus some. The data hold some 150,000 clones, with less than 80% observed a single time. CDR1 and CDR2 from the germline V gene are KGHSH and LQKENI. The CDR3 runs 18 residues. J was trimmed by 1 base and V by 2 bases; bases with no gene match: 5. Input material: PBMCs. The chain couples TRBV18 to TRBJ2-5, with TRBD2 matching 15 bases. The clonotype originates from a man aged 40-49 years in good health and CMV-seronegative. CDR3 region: CASSPRTSGRGAQETQYF. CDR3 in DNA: TGTGCCAGCTCACCAAGGACTAGCGGGAGGGGCGCCCAAGAGACCCAGTACTTC.